This TCR beta chain was observed in a study of cytomegalovirus exposure and HLA in healthy donors. Use of 60 Vbeta and 13 Jbeta primers characterized the PCR. Here immunoSEQ multiplex PCR was the method, and the copy in TCRdb shows in-frame clones only, minus some. The data contain more than 85,000 clones, more than 65% of them singletons. Germline V gives CDR1 SGHAT, CDR2 FQNNGV. The CDR3 sequence is 17 residues long. V shed 1 base, J shed 4 bases, and the junction held 5 bases outside the gene matches. Concerning this clone itself: Its antigen is as yet unknown.

Study conclusions and caveats: A missense variant in DCLRE1C was later tied to TCR beta V- and J-gene trimming. Another analysis was done later, and it associated roughly 15,000 TCR beta sequences with HLA alleles at 0.05 false discovery rate. It was likely that a cluster of highly shared sequence variants was a sequencing artifact.

Healthy individuals who donated bone marrow served as the donors. The TCR sequence derives from a man aged 30 to 45 in good health and CMV-seronegative. The chain joins TRBV11-2 to TRBJ2-5; TRBD2 matches 14 bases. The specimen was PBMCs. The CDR3 spells CASSLGWGLAGVETQYF. CDR3 coding DNA: TGTGCCAGCAGCTTAGGTTGGGGACTAGCGGGAGTAGAGACCCAGTACTTC.